These 18 T cell receptor beta chains originate from one sample sequenced in a study of blood T cells in healthy people across ages. Next came a second PCR, run for about 6 to 12 cycles, which used a sample-barcoded 5' primer along with a J-beta primer mix. TCRdb recomputed calls from the 5' RACE reads with MiXCR, one row per CDR3 protein. The profile shows about 770,000 distinct CDR3 sequences, around 42% of them singletons. The sequencing sample was made of blood. Receptor source: a man between 60 and 75 years old in good health.

This chain connects TRBV20-1 to TRBJ2-3, with 9 bases lining up with TRBD1. Germline CDR1 is DFQATT and CDR2 is SNEGSKA (reference sequence). The CDR3 contains 14 residues. Trimming took 4 bases from V and 6 from J; bases not matched to a gene: 8. The CDR3 region has the DNA TGCAGTGCTACTGACAGGGGGATTATGGATACGCAGTATTTT. Protein sequence: CSATDRGIMDTQYF.

This clonotype was observed a few times. V and J are TRBV30 and TRBJ1-2; TRBD1 matches 7 bases. CDR1 is GTSNPN and CDR2 is SVGIG in the germline V gene (reference sequence). V trimming: 0 bases; J trimming: 4 bases; junction bases outside the gene matches: 8. The CDR3 runs 15 residues. The CDR3, as DNA: TGTGCCTGGAGTGTTGGAGGGGGCGAAAGCTATGGCTACACCTTC. It codes for CAWSVGGGESYGYTF.

This chain joins TRBV15 and TRBJ2-7, with TRBD1 as a possible D gene (5 bases). This CDR3 spans 13 amino acids. Trimming left V 2 bases short and J 6 bases short, with 11 bases between. In germline, CDR1 is LNHNV, CDR2 YYDKDF (reference sequence). CDR3 residues: CATSRPTDCEQYF. CDR3 sequence (DNA): TGTGCCACCAGCAGACCGACAGACTGCGAGCAGTACTTC.

V and J are TRBV12-3 or TRBV12-4 and TRBJ1-4, with D possibly TRBD1 on 5 matching bases. The CDR3 has 17 amino acids. Trimming pared 6 bases from V and 3 bases from J, leaving 20 bases between. CDR3 amino acids: CASSKPPGRRSNEKLFF. CDR3 nucleotides: TGTGCCAGCAGCAAACCTCCGGGACGGAGGTCTAATGAAAAACTGTTTTTT.

The chain links TRBV28 to TRBJ1-6; D is uncertain. This CDR3 has 14 amino acids. From germline, CDR1 is MDHEN and CDR2 SYDVKM. Between the trimmed V and J ends, which lost 7 bases and 7 bases, there was a span of 14 bases. CDR3 amino acids: CASITGILNSPLHF. Here the CDR3 DNA reads TGTGCCAGCATTACCGGGATTCTCAATTCACCCCTCCACTTT.

This clonotype was found many times. The rearrangement uses TRBV7-2 and TRBJ2-1; D gene unclear. Germline V lookup: CDR1 SGHTA, CDR2 FQGNSA. The V end was cut by 1 base, the J end by 7 bases, with 8 bases between. The CDR3 totals 13 residues. CDR3 protein: CASSLGLTNEQFF. CDR3 DNA: TGTGCCAGCAGCTTAGGACTCACTAATGAGCAGTTCTTC. Full variable domain (missing parts from reference TRBV7-2 and TRBJ2-1): GAGVSQSPSNKVTEKGKDVELRCDPISGHTALYWYRQSLGQGLEFLIYFQGNSAPDKSGLPSDRFSAERTGGSVSTLTIQRTQQEDSAVYLCASSLGLTNEQFFGPGTRLTVL.

This chain links TRBV6-1 with TRBJ1-3; 9 bases agree with TRBD1. The CDR3 is 17 amino acids. Germline values: CDR1 MNHNS, CDR2 SASEGT. Trimming removed 6 bases from V and 4 bases from J; junction bases left unmatched: 13. For the CDR3, the DNA is TGTGCCAGCAGCAAGGACCGACAGGGGGTCAGAGGAAACACCATATATTTT. The encoded protein is CASSKDRQGVRGNTIYF.

Only a few counts were recorded for this clonotype. CDR3 region: CASTGQSIEYF. Here the CDR3 DNA reads TGTGCCAGTACGGGACAGAGCATCGAGTACTTC. The rearrangement uses TRBV6-1 and TRBJ2-5, with 7 positions matching TRBD1. Germline values: CDR1 MNHNS, CDR2 SASEGT. The J segment lost 12 bases and the V segment lost 9 bases, leaving 10 bases of the junction unmatched. CDR3 length: 11 amino acids.

This clonotype was observed a single time. The genes are TRBV14 and TRBJ2-7; 10 bases map to TRBD1. The V and J ends lost 4 bases and 3 bases, in that order; junction bases with no gene match: 6. Germline V CDR1 and CDR2: SGHDN, FVKESK. This CDR3 contains 15 residues. In nucleotides, the CDR3 is TGTGCCAGCAGCCGAGGGACAGGGGAAGGCTACGAGCAGTACTTC. Translation gives CASSRGTGEGYEQYF.

This rearrangement joins TRBV12-5 to TRBJ2-7; the D call may be TRBD1 or TRBD2 (5 bases each). Germline V lookup: CDR1 LGHNT, CDR2 FRNRAP. The CDR3 is 16 residues long. Trimming cost V 1 base and J 1 base, with 14 bases left between them. The CDR3 region is CASGLDSGGRSYEQYF. CDR3 bases: TGTGCTAGTGGTTTGGACAGTGGGGGTAGGTCCTACGAGCAGTACTTC.

The rearrangement joins TRBV6-2 or TRBV6-3 to TRBJ2-7; D remains ambiguous. The CDR3 spans 16 residues. Germline lookup yields CDR1 MNHEY and CDR2 SVGEGT. V was clipped by 5 bases and J by 4 bases, with 21 bases between them. This chain's CDR3 is CASSRRPGGLGYEQYF. The CDR3, as DNA: TGTGCCAGCAGTAGAAGACCGGGCGGTCTTGGGTACGAGCAGTACTTC.

The chain couples TRBV15 to TRBJ2-5; D might be TRBD1 or TRBD2, each matching 5 bases. Trimming shortened V by 0 bases and J by 2 bases, and 10 bases separated the two germline ends. This CDR3 has 15 amino acids. The germline V gene has CDR1 LNHNV and CDR2 YYDKDF (reference sequence). CDR3 amino acids: CATSRDMGEQETQYF. The CDR3 nucleotides read TGTGCCACCAGCAGAGATATGGGGGAGCAAGAGACCCAGTACTTC.

The rearrangement uses TRBV2 and TRBJ2-3, with TRBD2 as a possible D gene (6 bases). Trimming cost V 4 bases and J 1 base, with 12 bases left between them. In germline, CDR1 is SNHLY, CDR2 FYNNEI. The CDR3 has 15 amino acids. The CDR3 spells CASSVRRGRTDTQYF. In nucleotides, the CDR3 is TGTGCCAGCAGTGTACGGCGGGGCCGCACAGATACGCAGTATTTT. Full variable domain (rest looked up from reference TRBV2 and TRBJ2-3): EPEVTQTPSHQVTQMGQEVILRCVPISNHLYFYWYRQILGQKVEFLVSFYNNEISEKSEIFDDQFSVERPDGSNFTLKIRSTKLEDSAMYFCASSVRRGRTDTQYFGPGTRLTVL.

V gene TRBV2 combines with J gene TRBJ2-1; TRBD2 agrees at 12 bases. V lost 1 base, J lost 6 bases, and 1 base stayed unmatched. This CDR3 contains 15 residues. Germline V CDR1 and CDR2: SNHLY, FYNNEI. The CDR3 protein is CASSEGTSGVNEQFF. CDR3 in DNA: TGTGCCAGCAGTGAAGGGACTAGCGGGGTCAATGAGCAGTTCTTC.

This clonotype came up a few times. J is TRBJ2-7 and V is TRBV12-3 or TRBV12-4; 8 bases match TRBD1. The length of the CDR3 is 13 residues. The trim removed 5 bases at V and 5 bases at J, leaving 5 bases unmatched. CDR3 nucleotides: TGTGCCAGCAGTGTTGAGGACAGGGACGAGCAGTACTTC. Encoded protein: CASSVEDRDEQYF.

A few counts support this clonotype. The V gene is TRBV7-2, the J gene TRBJ2-4, with 11 bases lining up with TRBD2. Germline trimming cut 4 bases from V and 5 bases from J; bases unmatched to any gene: 4. The germline V gene has CDR1 SGHTA and CDR2 FQGNSA. The CDR3 loop spans 15 amino acids. This chain's CDR3 is CASSSQLAGENIQYF. The DNA for the CDR3 is TGTGCCAGCAGCTCCCAACTAGCGGGGGAAAACATTCAGTACTTC. The variable domain in full, with the rest retrieved from reference TRBV7-2 and TRBJ2-4, is GAGVSQSPSNKVTEKGKDVELRCDPISGHTALYWYRQSLGQGLEFLIYFQGNSAPDKSGLPSDRFSAERTGGSVSTLTIQRTQQEDSAVYLCASSSQLAGENIQYFGAGTRLSVL.

This clonotype was counted a few times. The chain is built from TRBV24-1 and TRBJ2-1; D is uncertain. CDR3 length equals 13 residues. Germline V gene data show CDR1 as KGHDR and CDR2 as SFDVKD. V was clipped by 2 bases and J by 3 bases, with 4 bases between them. The CDR3: CATSDYSYNEQFF. Here the CDR3 DNA reads TGTGCCACCAGTGATTACAGCTACAATGAGCAGTTCTTC.

The chain is built from TRBV2 and TRBJ2-5; D unclear. The V end was cut by 0 bases, the J end by 1 base, with 12 bases between. This CDR3 region has 16 residues. Germline V lookup: CDR1 SNHLY, CDR2 FYNNEI. CDR3 sequence reads: CASSEARDSFQETQYF. The DNA of the CDR3 is TGTGCCAGCAGTGAAGCAAGAGACTCTTTCCAAGAGACCCAGTACTTC.